This T cell receptor beta chain was captured in a study of T cells in Graves' hyperthyroidism and ophthalmopathy. Findings and limits, study-wide: Most thyroid clonotypes with frequency above 0.001 were detected in blood. Median prediction lead before ophthalmopathy onset was 6.5 months with the model.

Together with thyroid ultrasound, orbital computed tomography, serum thyroxine and TRAb, clinical symptoms were used for diagnoses. The CDR3 is 16 residues long. Germline V gene lookup returns CDR1 SGDLS and CDR2 YYNGEE. The V and J ends lost 4 bases and 0 bases respectively, with 15 bases between them. TCR beta CDR3 regions were amplified from RNA transcripts. HTBI primers drove first-round RT-PCR of the TCR CDR3. Via MiXCR, TCRdb re-called the multiplex PCR reads, giving one row per CDR3 protein. Of 600,000 to 650,000 distinct CDR3 sequences listed, 20% are singletons. Ten or more counts support this clonotype. Its antigen is undetermined.

This clonotype was sampled from a young man with Graves' ophthalmopathy. The V gene is TRBV9, the J gene TRBJ2-3; D not resolved. The source material was blood. CDR3: CASSSSSSGSTDTQYF. CDR3 DNA: TGTGCCAGCAGCAGCAGCAGCAGTGGCAGCACAGATACGCAGTATTTT.